The present TCR beta chain was sequenced within a study of low-dose radiotherapy and immunotherapy resistance in tumors. At the level of the study: Every 2 weeks, cohort 1 got 0.5 Gy, reaching 6.5 Gy to the planning target volume. Ipilimumab 1 mg/kg every six weeks, together with nivolumab 240 mg every two weeks, was given intravenously to patients. Patients took aspirin (300 mg orally, daily) for four cycles beginning at cycle 1 day 1.

A note on this clonotype: This likely came from a read error, as a far larger clone is one base away.

Time point meaning: after trial treatment. Treatment noted: LDRT plus nivolumab, ipilimumab, low-dose cyclophosphamide and aspirin (RACIN trial). Trimming pared 8 bases from V and 5 bases from J, leaving 21 bases between. Germline V CDR1 and CDR2: MNHNS, SASEGT. This CDR3 has 15 residues. Alpha and beta chains were covered, as first-strand cDNA relied on TRAV- and TRBV-specific primers. The authors ran approximately 20 PCR cycles to amplify TCRs with a constant-region primer and V-primer adapter. In vitro transcription was used to amplify the isolated mRNA. TCRdb called the reads again in MiXCR, with one record for every CDR3 protein. The repertoire includes about 58,000 distinct CDR3 sequences, about 23% of them detected once, and approximately 6.4% sits in the top ten.

The sequencing used PBMCs, collected after low-dose radiotherapy plus immunotherapy. This chain links TRBV6-1 with TRBJ2-5; D gene ambiguous. The sequence derives from a male donor with prostate cancer. Written as DNA, the CDR3 is TGTGCCAGCGGTTACTCGACAAGGGTGGGGGAGACCCAGTACTTC. This gives the protein CASGYSTRVGETQYF.